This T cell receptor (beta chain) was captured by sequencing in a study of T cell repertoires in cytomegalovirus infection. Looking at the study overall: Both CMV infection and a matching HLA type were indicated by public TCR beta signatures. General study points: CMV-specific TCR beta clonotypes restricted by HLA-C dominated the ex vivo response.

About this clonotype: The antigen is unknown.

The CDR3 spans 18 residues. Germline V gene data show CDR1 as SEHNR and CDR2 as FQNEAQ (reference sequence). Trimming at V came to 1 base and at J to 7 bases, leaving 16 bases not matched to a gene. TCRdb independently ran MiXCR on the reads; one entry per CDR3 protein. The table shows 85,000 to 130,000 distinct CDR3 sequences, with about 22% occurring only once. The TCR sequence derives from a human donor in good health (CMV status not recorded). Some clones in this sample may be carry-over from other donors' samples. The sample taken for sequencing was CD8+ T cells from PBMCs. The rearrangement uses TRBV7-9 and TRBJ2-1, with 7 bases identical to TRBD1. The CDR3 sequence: CASSLGLRDRSLWNEQFF. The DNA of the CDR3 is TGTGCCAGCAGCTTAGGTCTTCGGGACAGATCTTTATGGAATGAGCAGTTCTTC.